A selection of T cell receptor beta chains follows, all from one sample in a study of CD8+CD57+ T cells in acquired aplastic anemia. One entry per CDR3 protein, called by TCRdb with MiXCR from the reads. The repertoire holds some 160,000 distinct CDR3 sequences, with 40% to 55% as singletons. Sequenced sample: sorted CD4+, CD8+, or CD8+CD57+ T cells (not recorded which) from PBMCs. These receptors came from a human donor with aplastic anemia. The CDR3 runs from the conserved cysteine through the conserved F or W. Fields, in order: D gene, V gene, clone size, J gene, CDR3 DNA, CDR3 protein. A D gene is named only where the DNA matches it firmly. Clone size appears in some rows only: once, few, many, or a class for an expanded clone.

d_call: -; v_call: TRBV6-2/TRBV6-3; clone_size: -; j_call: TRBJ1-2; cdr3_nt: TGTGCCAGCAGTTACTCGGGCCCCCGGGGCTATGGCTACACCTTC; cdr3_aa: CASSYSGPRGYGYTF
d_call: TRBD2; v_call: TRBV13; clone_size: many; j_call: TRBJ2-3; cdr3_nt: TGTGCCAGCAGCCGAAGGACTAGCGGGGCCACAGATACGCAGTATTTT; cdr3_aa: CASSRRTSGATDTQYF
d_call: TRBD2; v_call: TRBV30; clone_size: -; j_call: TRBJ2-3; cdr3_nt: TGTGCCTGGAGACTAGCGGGAGTGAAAGATACGCAGTATTTT; cdr3_aa: CAWRLAGVKDTQYF
d_call: -; v_call: TRBV29-1; clone_size: -; j_call: TRBJ1-1; cdr3_nt: TGCAGCGGGGTCCCGAAAATGAACACTGAAGCTTTCTTT; cdr3_aa: CSGVPKMNTEAFF
d_call: -; v_call: TRBV5-8; clone_size: -; j_call: TRBJ1-1; cdr3_nt: TGTGCCAGCAGCTTGGATCCGGGGCGCTCAGGTGAAGCTTTCTTT; cdr3_aa: CASSLDPGRSGEAFF
d_call: TRBD1; v_call: TRBV12-3/TRBV12-4; clone_size: many; j_call: TRBJ2-7; cdr3_nt: TGTGCCAGCAGTCCGACAGGGGAACAGGGCGAGCAGTACTTC; cdr3_aa: CASSPTGEQGEQYF
d_call: TRBD2; v_call: TRBV20-1; clone_size: -; j_call: TRBJ2-3; cdr3_nt: TGCAGTGCTAGCGGCCTAGCGGTCACAGATACGCAGTATTTT; cdr3_aa: CSASGLAVTDTQYF
d_call: -; v_call: TRBV7-9; clone_size: many; j_call: TRBJ1-4; cdr3_nt: TGTGCCAGCAGCTTAGCCGACACCCGAAATGAAAAACTGTTTTTT; cdr3_aa: CASSLADTRNEKLFF
d_call: -; v_call: TRBV29-1; clone_size: -; j_call: TRBJ1-2; cdr3_nt: TGCAGCAGTACAGGGTACTATGGCTACACCTTC; cdr3_aa: CSSTGYYGYTF
d_call: -; v_call: TRBV15; clone_size: -; j_call: TRBJ1-5; cdr3_nt: TGTGCCACCAGCAGAGATCTGGAAGGTCAGCCCCAGCATTTT; cdr3_aa: CATSRDLEGQPQHF
d_call: TRBD1; v_call: TRBV6-1; clone_size: many; j_call: TRBJ1-6; cdr3_nt: TGTGCCAGCAGCACGACAGGGGTAGGGAATTCACCCCTCCACTTT; cdr3_aa: CASSTTGVGNSPLHF
d_call: -; v_call: TRBV11-1; clone_size: -; j_call: TRBJ1-5; cdr3_nt: TGTGCCAGCAGCTTAGCGCTGGGCGCGAACACCGGGAGGGTGGCCGATCAGCCCCAGCATTTT; cdr3_aa: CASSLALGANTGRVADQPQHF
d_call: -; v_call: TRBV9; clone_size: many; j_call: TRBJ2-3; cdr3_nt: TGTGCCAGCAGCGTAGAGGGAGGCTACACAGATACGCAGTATTTT; cdr3_aa: CASSVEGGYTDTQYF
d_call: TRBD1; v_call: TRBV9; clone_size: -; j_call: TRBJ2-7; cdr3_nt: TGTGCCAGCAGCGTAGACGGAACAGGGGACCACGAGCAGTACTTC; cdr3_aa: CASSVDGTGDHEQYF
d_call: -; v_call: TRBV15; clone_size: -; j_call: TRBJ2-7; cdr3_nt: TGTGCCACCAGCAGACAGGGATTCCTCTACGAGCAGTACTTC; cdr3_aa: CATSRQGFLYEQYF
d_call: TRBD2; v_call: TRBV25-1; clone_size: -; j_call: TRBJ2-1; cdr3_nt: TGTGCCATAGGGACTAGCGGGGACGATGAGCAGTTCTTC; cdr3_aa: CAIGTSGDDEQFF
d_call: TRBD2; v_call: TRBV15; clone_size: -; j_call: TRBJ2-1; cdr3_nt: TGTGCCACCAGCAAGGGGACTAGCGGGGAGGACAATGAGCAGTTCTTC; cdr3_aa: CATSKGTSGEDNEQFF
d_call: TRBD1; v_call: TRBV19; clone_size: few; j_call: TRBJ1-6; cdr3_nt: TGTGCCACCAAGACAGGGGGCACCCTCCACTTT; cdr3_aa: CATKTGGTLHF
d_call: -; v_call: TRBV5-6; clone_size: -; j_call: TRBJ2-7; cdr3_nt: TGTGCCAGCAGCTTGACCGGGCTAGCTTACGAGCAGTACTTC; cdr3_aa: CASSLTGLAYEQYF
d_call: -; v_call: TRBV24-1; clone_size: -; j_call: TRBJ2-5; cdr3_nt: TGTGCCACCAGTGATTCTAGCGAGATTGGAAGGGAGACCCAGTACTTC; cdr3_aa: CATSDSSEIGRETQYF